The 32 T cell receptor beta chains below come from one sample, sequenced in a study of monozygotic twins with inflammatory bowel disease. Reanalyzing the 5' RACE reads, TCRdb keeps one entry per CDR3 protein, without DNA. Its listing shows 400,000 to 500,000 distinct CDR3 sequences. The sample consisted of blood. These receptors came from a human donor with ulcerative colitis or Crohn's disease, or a healthy co-twin of an affected twin (not recorded which).

This chain joins TRBV7-9 and TRBJ1-1. The length of the CDR3 is 13 residues. CDR1 is SEHNR, CDR2 FQNEAQ, per germline (reference sequence). The CDR3 here is CASSLGRRNEAFF.

The chain employs TRBV20-1 and TRBJ1-4. This CDR3 region has 12 residues. Germline CDR1 DFQATT, CDR2 SNEGSKA (reference sequence). CDR3 region: CSAGTTNEKLFF.

The CDR3 sequence is CAGSSRPAGDEQFF. The rearrangement joins TRBV7-2 to TRBJ2-1; TCRdb's D call, TRBD1, is unchecked because there is no DNA. The CDR3 loop spans 14 amino acids. The V gene's germline CDR1 is SGHTA and CDR2 FQGNSA.

This chain links TRBV5-4 with TRBJ1-1; TCRdb indicates TRBD1, and absent DNA this call remains unverified. Germline assignment: CDR1 SGHNT and CDR2 YYREEE (reference sequence). This CDR3 has 14 residues. The CDR3 loop reads CASSEGTVNTEAFF. The full variable domain, with the rest looked up from reference TRBV5-4 and TRBJ1-1, is ETGVTQSPTHLIKTRGQQVTLRCSSQSGHNTVSWYQQALGQGPQFIFQYYREEENGRGNFPPRFSGLQFPNYSSELNVNALELDDSALYLCASSEGTVNTEAFFGQGTRLTVV.

V usage is TRBV11-2 and J usage is TRBJ2-2; TCRdb's D call, TRBD2, is unchecked because there is no DNA. CDR1 and CDR2 (germline): SGHAT, FQNNGV. The CDR3 extends over 17 amino acids. The CDR3 loop reads CASSPTGLAGHTGELFF.

V and J are TRBV7-2 and TRBJ1-5; with no DNA, the TCRdb D assignment of TRBD1 cannot be verified. This CDR3 spans 15 amino acids. The germline CDR1 and CDR2 sequences are SGHTA and FQGNSA. This chain's CDR3 is CASSRNPGTNQPQHF.

This chain joins TRBV3-1 and TRBJ1-1; TCRdb's assignment of TRBD1 cannot be checked, as there is no DNA. Germline CDR1 and CDR2: LGHDT and YNNKEL (reference sequence). The CDR3 sequence is 13 residues long. The CDR3 sequence: CASSQNRGLSAFF.

J is TRBJ1-2 and V is TRBV9; lacking DNA, the TRBD1 call made by TCRdb goes unchecked. Looked up from germline, CDR1 is SGDLS and CDR2 is YYNGEE. The CDR3 length is 15 residues. The CDR3: CASSGTEDRRYGYTF.

This chain joins TRBV30 and TRBJ2-7. The CDR3 covers 13 residues. Germline lookup yields CDR1 GTSNPN and CDR2 SVGIG (reference sequence). CDR3 residues: CAWSVDRAIEQYF.

This chain uses TRBV24-1 with TRBJ2-1; TCRdb's assignment of TRBD2 cannot be checked, as there is no DNA. CDR3 length: 16 amino acids. The germline V gene has CDR1 KGHDR and CDR2 SFDVKD. The CDR3 protein is CATSAYIGGTYNEQFF.

The chain recombines TRBV5-1 with TRBJ2-7; the D call from TCRdb, TRBD1, cannot be confirmed without DNA. Looked up from germline, CDR1 is SGHRS and CDR2 is YFSETQ. This CDR3 is 16 amino acids long. The CDR3 loop is CASSPGTGGVRYEQYF. The whole variable domain, remainder taken from reference TRBV5-1 and TRBJ2-7, is KAGVTQTPRYLIKTRGQQVTLSCSPISGHRSVSWYQQTPGQGLQFLFEYFSETQRNKGNFPGRFSGRQFSNSRSEMNVSTLELGDSALYLCASSPGTGGVRYEQYFGPGTRLTVT.

J is TRBJ2-2 and V is TRBV4-3; no DNA is available, so the TRBD2 call from TCRdb remains unchecked. Germline V gives CDR1 LGHNA, CDR2 YSLEER. The CDR3 extends over 16 amino acids. CDR3 sequence reads: CASSPQTSVNTGELFF.

The chain uses TRBV10-3 and TRBJ1-1. The CDR3 spans 12 residues. Germline CDR1 and CDR2: ENHRY and SYGVKD. CDR3 in amino acids: CAISAQGTEAFF.

The V and J genes are TRBV28 and TRBJ2-5; the TCRdb call, TRBD1, lacks DNA for checking. The CDR3 contains 14 residues. Germline CDR1 and CDR2: MDHEN and SYDVKM. CDR3 amino acids: CASSPPTGQETQYF.

The chain joins TRBV7-2 to TRBJ2-5; TCRdb returns TRBD1, unconfirmable since there is no DNA. This CDR3 region has 13 residues. Germline V gives CDR1 SGHTA, CDR2 FQGNSA. This chain's CDR3 is CASSFGAGETQYF. The whole variable domain, filled in from reference TRBV7-2 and TRBJ2-5, reads GAGVSQSPSNKVTEKGKDVELRCDPISGHTALYWYRQSLGQGLEFLIYFQGNSAPDKSGLPSDRFSAERTGGSVSTLTIQRTQQEDSAVYLCASSFGAGETQYFGPGTRLLVL.

The chain combines TRBV5-1 with TRBJ2-7. This CDR3 contains 12 residues. Germline assignment: CDR1 SGHRS and CDR2 YFSETQ. CDR3 sequence: CASSLTVYEQYF.

This chain connects TRBV28 to TRBJ2-7; there is no DNA to check the TCRdb D call of TRBD1. The CDR3 length is 17 residues. The germline CDR1 and CDR2 sequences are MDHEN and SYDVKM. The CDR3 spells CASSSVGSGRSSYEQYF.

The chain combines TRBV9 with TRBJ2-6; TCRdb names TRBD1, which stays unverified in the absence of DNA. CDR1 is SGDLS and CDR2 is YYNGEE in the germline V gene. The length of the CDR3 is 19 residues. The CDR3 loop is CASSVRASDRGPGANVLTF.

The chain has TRBV4-1 and TRBJ2-3; the TCRdb call, TRBD2, lacks DNA for checking. Germline lookup yields CDR1 MGHRA and CDR2 YSYEKL. CDR3 length equals 14 residues. The CDR3 reads CASSQGLVGDTQYF.

This chain connects TRBV14 to TRBJ2-2. Per the germline V gene, CDR1 is SGHDN and CDR2 is FVKESK. The CDR3 runs to 14 residues. The chain's CDR3 is CASSRRVNTGELFF.

The V and J genes are TRBV9 and TRBJ1-2; checking the TCRdb D call of TRBD1 is not possible without DNA. The CDR3 extends over 17 amino acids. CDR1 SGDLS and CDR2 YYNGEE come from the germline V gene. CDR3: CASSVGAGTGVIYGYTF.

The chain carries TRBV9 and TRBJ2-7; the TCRdb D gene call, TRBD2, has no DNA to confirm it. The germline CDR1 and CDR2 sequences are SGDLS and YYNGEE. This CDR3 contains 16 residues. The CDR3: CASSVGGRARTYEQYF.

This chain's CDR3 is CASSSLGVGEKLFF. The chain carries TRBV12-3 or TRBV12-4 and TRBJ1-4. CDR3 length: 14 amino acids.

V usage is TRBV12-3 or TRBV12-4 and J usage is TRBJ2-7; TCRdb names TRBD1, which stays unverified in the absence of DNA. The CDR3 is made up of 15 amino acids. CDR3: CASSGVGDRVYEQYF.

This chain links TRBV18 with TRBJ1-5; TCRdb designates TRBD1, a call that cannot be tested without DNA. The CDR3 has 15 residues. Looked up from germline, CDR1 is KGHSH and CDR2 is LQKENI. CDR3 region: CASSPGTTAGQPQHF. Combining the CDR3 with reference TRBV18 and TRBJ1-5 gives the whole variable domain NAGVMQNPRHLVRRRGQEARLRCSPMKGHSHVYWYRQLPEEGLKFMVYLQKENIIDESGMPKERFSAEFPKEGPSILRIQQVVRGDSAAYFCASSPGTTAGQPQHFGDGTRLSIL.

The V and J genes are TRBV2 and TRBJ2-1. Looked up from germline, CDR1 is SNHLY and CDR2 is FYNNEI. The CDR3 extends over 11 amino acids. This chain's CDR3 is CASREWNEQFF. Full variable domain (outside the CDR3, taken from reference TRBV2 and TRBJ2-1): EPEVTQTPSHQVTQMGQEVILRCVPISNHLYFYWYRQILGQKVEFLVSFYNNEISEKSEIFDDQFSVERPDGSNFTLKIRSTKLEDSAMYFCASREWNEQFFGPGTRLTVL.

The J gene is TRBJ2-1, the V gene TRBV7-8; TCRdb designates TRBD2, a call that cannot be tested without DNA. The CDR3 is 15 amino acids. Germline V gene data show CDR1 as SGHVS and CDR2 as FQNEAQ. The CDR3 region is CASSLTSGTGNEQFF. The full variable domain, rest sourced from reference TRBV7-8 and TRBJ2-1, is GAGVSQSPRYKVAKRGQDVALRCDPISGHVSLFWYQQALGQGPEFLTYFQNEAQLDKSGLPSDRFFAERPEGSVSTLKIQRTQQEDSAVYLCASSLTSGTGNEQFFGPGTRLTVL.

V is TRBV5-4 and J is TRBJ2-3; TCRdb proposes TRBD1, but this gene call is untestable without DNA. The CDR3 extends over 16 amino acids. Per germline, CDR1 SGHNT and CDR2 YYREEE (reference sequence). This chain's CDR3 is CASSLGSGTSGDTQYF. Looking up the rest from reference TRBV5-4 and TRBJ2-3 gives the full variable domain: ETGVTQSPTHLIKTRGQQVTLRCSSQSGHNTVSWYQQALGQGPQFIFQYYREEENGRGNFPPRFSGLQFPNYSSELNVNALELDDSALYLCASSLGSGTSGDTQYFGPGTRLTVL.

The rearrangement links TRBV7-9 to TRBJ1-4; TCRdb calls TRBD1, which cannot be checked without DNA. In germline, CDR1 is SEHNR, CDR2 FQNEAQ (reference sequence). The CDR3 extends over 14 amino acids. CDR3 residues: CASILTGNNEKLFF.

The chain employs TRBV20-1 and TRBJ2-1; absent DNA, TCRdb's TRBD1 call cannot be checked. This CDR3 spans 14 amino acids. Per germline, CDR1 DFQATT and CDR2 SNEGSKA (reference sequence). CDR3 in amino acids: CSASGTGYDGEQFF.

The J gene is TRBJ2-3, the V gene TRBV20-1; the D gene TCRdb calls, TRBD1, cannot be checked with no DNA. The CDR3 extends over 15 amino acids. Germline V gene lookup returns CDR1 DFQATT and CDR2 SNEGSKA (reference sequence). CDR3 loop: CSASLISSQKGTQYF.

The chain has TRBV19 and TRBJ2-7; TCRdb's D call, TRBD1, is unchecked because there is no DNA. The CDR3 is 15 amino acids. From germline, CDR1 is LNHDA and CDR2 SQIVND (reference sequence). The CDR3 here is CASSTGTGTYYEQYF.